This T cell receptor beta chain was captured in a study of chemoradiotherapy in HPV16-positive cancers. Findings of the study overall: Candidate HPV-specific clones and E7-related TCR motifs grew in tumor during treatment.

The CDR3 is made up of 18 amino acids. In germline, CDR1 is SEHNR, CDR2 FQNEAQ (reference sequence). Trimming took 6 bases from V and 0 from J, leaving 21 bases between them. TCRdb's table, derived via immunoSEQ multiplex PCR, lists solely in-frame clones and lacks some. The sample carries around 7,400 clones, around 67% recorded once. In regard to this clone: Its target is unknown.

Sequenced material: tumor tissue, taken from a patient who underwent chemoradiotherapy. The sequence came from a human donor with HPV-associated anogenital cancer. The rearrangement joins TRBV7-9 to TRBJ2-4; tentatively, D is TRBD1 or TRBD2 (5 bases each). CDR3 DNA sequence: TGTGCCAGCAGTTACACACCGGACGGGGCCCTAGCCAAAAACATTCAGTACTTC. It translates to CASSYTPDGALAKNIQYF.